Listed below are T cell receptor beta chains from one sample, sequenced in a study of regulatory and conventional T cells in breast cancer. TCRdb reprocessed the PCR reads via MiXCR and lists one record per CDR3 protein. Of around 15,000 distinct CDR3 sequences in the sample, approximately 29% are singletons; the top ten hold around 1.5%. Specimen: conventional T cells from blood. These receptors all come from a female donor in good health. Each CDR3 is given with its conserved first and last residue. A D gene is named only where the DNA matches it firmly. Only some rows state a clone size, as once, few, many or a class for expanded clones.

j_call v_call clone_size d_call cdr3_nt cdr3_aa
TRBJ1-5 TRBV18 medium-sized TRBD1 TGTGCCAGCTCACCGGACAGGGGGAGGCAGCCCCAGCATTTT CASSPDRGRQPQHF
TRBJ2-5 TRBV3-1 . . TGTGCCAGCAGCCTCGGGACTCAAGAGACCCAGTACTTC CASSLGTQETQYF
TRBJ1-6 TRBV14 . . TGTGCCAGCAGCCAAGCAAGGAGTTCACCCCTCCACTTT CASSQARSSPLHF
TRBJ1-6 TRBV6-5 few . TGTGCCAGCAGTTACGATTGGGGAGGGGATTCACCCCTCCACTTT CASSYDWGGDSPLHF
TRBJ1-1 TRBV6-2/TRBV6-3 . . TGTGCCAGCAGTGAAACCGGGCTGAACACTGAAGCTTTCTTT CASSETGLNTEAFF
TRBJ1-1 TRBV2 . . TGTGCCAGCAGTGTGGGGATGAACACTGAAGCTTTCTTT CASSVGMNTEAFF
TRBJ2-3 TRBV6-2/TRBV6-3 . TRBD2 TGTGCCAGCAGTCACGCCGGACTAGGGGCGGCAGATACGCAGTATTTT CASSHAGLGAADTQYF
TRBJ2-1 TRBV5-6 . TRBD2 TGTGCCAGCAGTTCGGGGGGACGAGACTACAATGAGCAGTTCTTC CASSSGGRDYNEQFF
TRBJ2-5 TRBV11-2 many TRBD2 TGTGCCAGCAGCTTAGCACTAGCGTTGGGAGAGACCCAGTACTTC CASSLALALGETQYF
TRBJ2-3 TRBV6-5 medium-sized TRBD2 TGTGCCAGCAGTTCGCGGACTAGCGGAACAGCAGATACGCAGTATTTT CASSSRTSGTADTQYF
TRBJ1-5 TRBV4-3 medium-sized . TGCGCCGGCAGCCAAGATCTCCAAGTGGGGAATCAGCCCCAGCATTTT CAGSQDLQVGNQPQHF
TRBJ2-5 TRBV7-2 few . TGTGCTAGCAGTCCAGGTCGGACCTGGTACCAAGAGACCCAGTACTTC CASSPGRTWYQETQYF
TRBJ1-2 TRBV12-3/TRBV12-4 . . TGCGCCAGCAGCTTCAGGGGCAACCCTACCCAAGCTAACTATGGCTACACCTTC CASSFRGNPTQANYGYTF
TRBJ2-7 TRBV13 . . TGTGCCAGCAGCTTAGGCAGGTGGATACGTGCCTACGAGCAGTACTTC CASSLGRWIRAYEQYF
TRBJ2-3 TRBV12-3/TRBV12-4 medium-sized . TGTGCCAGCAGTTTGGGGGGGGGACAGCGCACAGATACGCAGTATTTT CASSLGGGQRTDTQYF
TRBJ2-5 TRBV15 few . TGTGCCACCAGCAGAGAGCCGTACCAAGAGACCCAGTACTTC CATSREPYQETQYF
TRBJ1-2 TRBV12-3/TRBV12-4 medium-sized . TGTGCCAGCAGTTTAGAACAGGCGTATGGCTACACCTTC CASSLEQAYGYTF
TRBJ1-1 TRBV29-1 many . TGCAGCGTCTACGACAGGAACACTGAAGCTTTCTTT CSVYDRNTEAFF
TRBJ2-1 TRBV12-3/TRBV12-4 medium-sized . TGTGCCAGCAGTCTCCTCGGGACGGCTTCCCGGGGGCAGTTCTTC CASSLLGTASRGQFF
TRBJ2-7 TRBV5-1 . . TGCGCCAGCAGCTTGGAGGCAGGATCTAACGAGCAGTACTTC CASSLEAGSNEQYF
TRBJ2-7 TRBV14 medium-sized . TGTGCCAGCAGCCAAGATCGAGTAGTGGGGGGGCGCCAGCACTTC CASSQDRVVGGRQHF
TRBJ1-2 TRBV6-2/TRBV6-3 medium-sized . TGTGCCAGCAGTTACAGGGCCGACGCCTATGGCTACACCTTC CASSYRADAYGYTF
TRBJ2-5 TRBV5-1 . . TGCGCCAGCAGCTATGACGGAGGTACCCAGTACTTC CASSYDGGTQYF
TRBJ2-3 TRBV2 few TRBD2 TGTGCCAGCGGCCAGACTAGCGGGGGGGCCGGAGATACGCAGTATTTT CASGQTSGGAGDTQYF
TRBJ2-7 TRBV7-3 . . TGTGCCAGCAGCGAGTCCGACAACTCCTACGAGCAGTACTTC CASSESDNSYEQYF
TRBJ2-6 TRBV28 . . TGTGCCAGCAGTTTGCTAACCGGGGGATCTGGGGCCAACGTCCTGACTTTC CASSLLTGGSGANVLTF
TRBJ2-1 TRBV9 . . TGTGCCAGCAGCCCAGGAAATGACAATGAGCAGTTCTTC CASSPGNDNEQFF
TRBJ2-2 TRBV12-3/TRBV12-4 medium-sized . TGTGCCAGCAGTCTGGACAGGAACACCGGGGAGCTGTTTTTT CASSLDRNTGELFF
TRBJ2-3 TRBV5-4 . . TGTGCCAGCAGCTTGGGCCACGGGGGAGCCGATACGCAGTATTTT CASSLGHGGADTQYF